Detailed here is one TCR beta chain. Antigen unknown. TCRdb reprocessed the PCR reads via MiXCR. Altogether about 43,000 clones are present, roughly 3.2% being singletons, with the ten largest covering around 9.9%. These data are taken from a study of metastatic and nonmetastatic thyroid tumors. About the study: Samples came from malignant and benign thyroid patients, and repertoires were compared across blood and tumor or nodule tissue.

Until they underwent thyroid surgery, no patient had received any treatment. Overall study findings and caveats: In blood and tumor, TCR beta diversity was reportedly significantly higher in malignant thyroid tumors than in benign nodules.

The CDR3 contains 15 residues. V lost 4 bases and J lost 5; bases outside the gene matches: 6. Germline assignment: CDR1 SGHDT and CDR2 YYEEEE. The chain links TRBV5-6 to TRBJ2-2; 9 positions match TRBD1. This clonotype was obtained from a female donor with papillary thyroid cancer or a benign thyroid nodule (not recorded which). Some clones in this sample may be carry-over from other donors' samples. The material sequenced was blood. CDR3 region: CASSPPTGGTGELFF. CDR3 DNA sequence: TGTGCCAGCAGCCCACCGACAGGGGGAACCGGGGAGCTGTTTTTT. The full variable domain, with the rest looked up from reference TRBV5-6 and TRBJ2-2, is DAGVTQSPTHLIKTRGQQVTLRCSPKSGHDTVSWYQQALGQGPQFIFQYYEEEERQRGNFPDRFSGHQFPNYSSELNVNALLLGDSALYLCASSPPTGGTGELFFGEGSRLTVL.